These T cell receptor beta chains were read from a single sample in a study of T cells after yellow fever vaccination. TCRdb analysed the 5' RACE reads with MiXCR anew, one entry per CDR3 protein. The data show around 500,000 distinct CDR3 sequences, 21% seen once. The input for sequencing was PBMCs, taken 20 to 25 days after the first yellow fever vaccination. The receptors here all came from a young man who received the YFV17D yellow fever vaccine. Both conserved end residues are part of each CDR3.

TRBV28,13,CASSTQGPDTQYF
TRBV5-1,18,CASSLLSGGGETTDTQYF
TRBV12-3/TRBV12-4,15,CASTTAGGIEETQYF
TRBV5-1,15,CASSLGVPPNTEAFF
TRBV9,16,CASSYGQGASGETQYF
TRBV29-1,12,CRGDGGNQPQHF
TRBV6-5,14,CASSLQEIAYGYTF
TRBV4-3,15,CASSLSGTAPYEQYF
TRBV29-1,14,CSVEGRLGNTEAFF
TRBV5-1,15,CASSATGISNQPQHF
TRBV6-2/TRBV6-3,15,CAGQRGPFNTGELFF
TRBV7-9,15,CASSSPEDLTYEQYF
TRBV4-1,16,CASSQHPGREGEKLFF